The following is a TCR beta chain sequence with its context. A much larger clone is a single base away; this may be a read error. The same CDR3 also results from other DNA sequences found in this sample. The sort gate was single viable CD3+CD4+CD8-CD45RO+ cells for memory CD4+ T cells. The CDR3 has 12 amino acids. Trimming left V 2 bases short and J 6 bases short, with 5 bases between. Germline loops: CDR1 KGHSH, CDR2 LQKENI. These data are taken from a study of memory CD4+ T cells and cytomegalovirus serostatus. Here immunoSEQ multiplex PCR was the method, and the copy in TCRdb shows in-frame clones only, minus some. The sample lists 56,000 or so clones, 80% occurring once.

The chain links TRBV18 to TRBJ2-1; D possibly matches TRBD1 or TRBD2 (5 bases each). The sequence derives from an adult in good health and CMV-seronegative. Some clones in this sample may be carry-over from other donors' samples. Sequenced input: memory CD4+ T cells from blood. The CDR3 region is CASSPGGNEQFF. Here the CDR3 DNA reads TGTGCCAGCTCACCAGGGGGCAATGAGCAGTTCTTC.